This T cell receptor beta chain was obtained from a study of vaccination and CD4 T cells after COVID-19. General study points: Convalescent patients' clones that were vaccine-specific were spike mono-reactive in 304 of 307 cases. Looking at convalescent patients, a median about 89% of reactive clones were present only post-vaccination.

The Oncomine TCR Beta short-read assay was applied to DNA of cultured CD4+ T cells. In TCRdb, the PCR reads were re-called with MiXCR into one record per CDR3 protein. The sample shows 11,000 to 15,000 distinct CDR3 sequences, 40% to 60% of them seen only once. With respect to this clonotype: Its target is not known.

The length of the CDR3 is 14 residues. The germline V gene has CDR1 ENHRY and CDR2 SYGVKD. The germline V and J ends were trimmed by 0 bases and 5 bases, with 10 bases remaining between them. Stated treatment: approximately 9-day PBMC culture with coronavirus spike peptide pools or control peptides (ViraFEST assay). Half-medium replacement with fresh IL-2 medium took place on days 3 and 7. Following culture for over 9 days, CD4+ T cells were isolated by negative selection. Sequenced input: CD4+ T cells from blood, cultured in vitro. The chain links TRBV10-3 to TRBJ2-5; the D is unclear. This receptor was obtained from a human donor who had recovered from COVID-19. CDR3 bases: TGTGCCATCAGTGAGTCAATCTTGGCCGAGACCCAGTACTTC. Protein sequence: CAISESILAETQYF.